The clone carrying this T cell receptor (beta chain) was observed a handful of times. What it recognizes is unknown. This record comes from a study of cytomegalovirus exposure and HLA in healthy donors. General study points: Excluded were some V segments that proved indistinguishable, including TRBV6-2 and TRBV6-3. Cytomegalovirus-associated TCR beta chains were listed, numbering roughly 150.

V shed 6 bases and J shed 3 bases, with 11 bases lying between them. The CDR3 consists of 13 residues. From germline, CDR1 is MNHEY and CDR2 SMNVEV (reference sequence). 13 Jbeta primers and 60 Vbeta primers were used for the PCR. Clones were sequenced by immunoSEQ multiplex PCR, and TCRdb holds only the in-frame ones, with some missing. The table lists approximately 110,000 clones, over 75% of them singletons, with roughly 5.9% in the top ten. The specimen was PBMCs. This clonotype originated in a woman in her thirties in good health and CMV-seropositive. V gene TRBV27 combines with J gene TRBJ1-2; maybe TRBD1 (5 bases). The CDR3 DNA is TGTGCCAGCAGCCTGGGGCCCTACTATGGCTACACCTTC. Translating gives CASSLGPYYGYTF.